The 10 T cell receptor beta chains below were found in one sample sequenced in a study of cytomegalovirus exposure and HLA in healthy donors. PCR amplification relied on 60 Vbeta primers (plus 13 Jbeta primers). Produced via immunoSEQ multiplex PCR; TCRdb's table is partial and in-frame only. This sample has 64,000 or so clones, with over 60% found just once. The sample taken for sequencing was PBMCs. These receptors were obtained from a man between 40 and 49 years old in good health and CMV-seropositive.

The chain links TRBV2 to TRBJ1-1; possible D gene TRBD1, 6 bases. CDR3 length: 13 residues. Germline loops: CDR1 SNHLY, CDR2 FYNNEI. The V end lost 5 bases, the J end lost 4 bases, and 11 bases lay between the germline ends. The chain's CDR3 is CASSRDKGTEAFF. The CDR3 DNA is TGTGCCAGCAGTAGGGACAAAGGCACTGAAGCTTTCTTT.

This chain links TRBV4-3 with TRBJ2-5, with D tentatively TRBD2 (7 bases). Trimming pared 0 bases from V and 4 bases from J, leaving 15 bases between. Germline V gene data show CDR1 as LGHNA and CDR2 as YSLEER. The CDR3 sequence is 16 residues long. The CDR3 DNA reads as TGCGCCAGCAGCCAAGACCAGTTGGGGGGGCGAGAGACCCAGTACTTC. Encoded protein: CASSQDQLGGRETQYF.

As to this clone: Since no conserved phenylalanine or tryptophan closes the CDR3, a read error is the likely cause. The DNA is left out, because the CDR3 cannot be placed on it with certainty; the CDR3 is given as TCRdb lists it. The V and J genes are TRBV27 and TRBJ2-3; the D call of TRBD1 is as the table states it, not checked on the DNA. 8 amino acids form the CDR3, both terminal residues included. The germline V gene has CDR1 MNHEY and CDR2 SMNVEV (reference sequence). The CDR3 reads CASNERGL.

This chain joins TRBV18 and TRBJ2-2; possibly TRBD2 for D (5 bases). Trimming took 2 bases from V and 3 from J, leaving 16 bases between them. The CDR3 has 17 amino acids. CDR1 is KGHSH, CDR2 LQKENI, per germline. The CDR3 nucleotides read TGTGCCAGCTCACCATGGCCGGGGAGAATGGACACCGGGGAGCTGTTTTTT. As protein: CASSPWPGRMDTGELFF.

The chain links TRBV29-1 to TRBJ1-2; tentatively, D is TRBD1 (5 bases). Germline V gene data show CDR1 as SQVTM and CDR2 as ANQGSEA. This CDR3 comprises 13 residues. V dropped 7 bases and J dropped 7 bases, with 19 bases sitting between them. The DNA for the CDR3 is TGCAGCGCCGGGGGTGGGGCGGTAGGTGGCTACACCTTC. Translation gives CSAGGGAVGGYTF.

The sample holds one count of this clone. The V gene is TRBV2, the J gene TRBJ1-1; tentatively, D is TRBD1 (6 bases). The CDR3 spans 14 residues. The ends were cut back, 10 bases at V and 0 bases at J, with 15 bases in the middle. Germline CDR1 SNHLY, CDR2 FYNNEI. CDR3 in amino acids: CATPQGGLNTEAFF. The CDR3 DNA reads TGTGCCACCCCGCAAGGGGGATTGAACACTGAAGCTTTCTTT.

V usage is TRBV7-2 and J usage is TRBJ1-4; possible D gene TRBD1, 5 bases. V shed 1 base and J shed 8 bases, with 8 bases lying between them. Germline lookup yields CDR1 SGHTA and CDR2 FQGNSA. This CDR3 region has 13 residues. The CDR3 nucleotides are TGTGCCAGCAGCTTAGGTGGGGGGGAAAAACTGTTTTTT. Translation gives CASSLGGGEKLFF. Using reference TRBV7-2 and TRBJ1-4 for the parts outside the CDR3, the full variable domain is GAGVSQSPSNKVTEKGKDVELRCDPISGHTALYWYRQSLGQGLEFLIYFQGNSAPDKSGLPSDRFSAERTGGSVSTLTIQRTQQEDSAVYLCASSLGGGEKLFFGSGTQLSVL.

The genes are TRBV4-1 and TRBJ1-1; 8 bases align to TRBD1. V lost 0 bases to trimming and J lost 5 bases; unmatched junction nucleotides: 5. The germline CDR1 and CDR2 sequences are MGHRA and YSYEKL. The CDR3 spans 15 residues. CDR3 region: CASSQDQGAWTEAFF. The DNA of the CDR3 is TGCGCCAGCAGCCAAGATCAGGGGGCATGGACTGAAGCTTTCTTT.

This clone was detected once. This chain connects TRBV2 to TRBJ2-4, with TRBD1 matching over 7 bases. Losses at the gene ends were 9 bases for V and 6 bases for J; bases not matched to a gene: 8. Germline lookup yields CDR1 SNHLY and CDR2 FYNNEI. The length of the CDR3 is 13 residues. As DNA, the CDR3 is TGTGCCAGTAAACAGGGGCAGGGAAACATTCAGTACTTC. The encoded protein is CASKQGQGNIQYF.

As DNA, the CDR3 is TGTGCCAGCAGCCAAGCGGGCGGCGAGGGTGGCAATCAGCCCCAGCATTTT. Its protein is CASSQAGGEGGNQPQHF. The V call is TRBV4-2, the J call TRBJ1-5; unclear D gene. The germline V and J ends were trimmed by 1 base and 2 bases, with 15 bases remaining between them. Germline loops: CDR1 LGHNA, CDR2 YNFKEQ. The CDR3 contains 17 residues.